This T cell receptor (beta chain) was sequenced during a study of vaccination effects on CD4 cells after COVID-19. Worth noting for this clone: Its target is unknown.

CDR3 length: 13 residues. Between the trimmed V and J ends, which lost 0 bases and 3 bases, there was a span of 6 bases. Germline lookup yields CDR1 SGHDT and CDR2 YYEEEE. Viral peptide pool expansion of antigen-specific CD4+ T cells preceded sequencing in the ViraFEST assay. It was after roughly 11 days of culture that CD4+ T cells were isolated. Negative nucleocapsid antibody tests before and after vaccination confirmed no previous SARS-CoV-2 infection. Here immunoSEQ multiplex PCR was the method, and the copy in TCRdb shows in-frame clones only, minus some. Of over 25,000 clones listed, under 75% were seen once; the top ten hold roughly 10%.

This specimen consisted of CD4+ T cells from PBMCs cultured with SARS-CoV-2 spike peptides, obtained before COVID-19 vaccination. The sequence came from a human donor who received a COVID-19 vaccine. The V and J genes are TRBV5-6 and TRBJ1-2; D is perhaps TRBD1 (5 bases). The CDR3 here is CASSLGRDYGYTF. For the CDR3, the DNA is TGTGCCAGCAGCTTGGGCAGGGACTATGGCTACACCTTC.